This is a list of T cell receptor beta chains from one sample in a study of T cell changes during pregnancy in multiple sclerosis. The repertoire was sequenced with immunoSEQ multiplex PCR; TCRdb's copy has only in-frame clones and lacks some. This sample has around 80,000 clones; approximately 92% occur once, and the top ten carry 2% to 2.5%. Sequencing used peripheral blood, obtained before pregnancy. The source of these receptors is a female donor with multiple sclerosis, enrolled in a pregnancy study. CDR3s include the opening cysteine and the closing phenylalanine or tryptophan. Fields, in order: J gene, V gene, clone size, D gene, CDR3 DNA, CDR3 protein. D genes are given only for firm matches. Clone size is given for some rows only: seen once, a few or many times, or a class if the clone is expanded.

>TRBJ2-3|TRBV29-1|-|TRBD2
TGCAGCGTGTCAAGCGGGAGTGGCACAGATACGCAGTATTTT
CSVSSGSGTDTQYF
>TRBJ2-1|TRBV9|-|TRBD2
TGTGCCAGCAGCGCCTCCCTCGGGACTAGCCTCTCCAATGAGCAGTTCTTC
CASSASLGTSLSNEQFF
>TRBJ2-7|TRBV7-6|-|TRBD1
TGTGCCAGCAGCCCCCAGACAGGGGGCGGGTTCGAGCAGTACTTC
CASSPQTGGGFEQYF
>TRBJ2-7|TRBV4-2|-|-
TGTGCCAGCAGCCAAGATTCGGAGGGAAGGCCATGGGAGCAGTACTTC
CASSQDSEGRPWEQYF
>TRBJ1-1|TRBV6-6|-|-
TGTGCCAGCAGAGGCGTGGCGGCTGAAGCTTTCTTT
CASRGVAAEAFF
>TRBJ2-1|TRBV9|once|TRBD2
TGTGCCAGCAGCGTAACGGGACTAGCGGACCATGAGCAGTTCTTC
CASSVTGLADHEQFF
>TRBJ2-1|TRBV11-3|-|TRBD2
TGTGCCAGCAGCCCTAGCGGGAGAGGAAATGAGCAGTTCTTC
CASSPSGRGNEQFF
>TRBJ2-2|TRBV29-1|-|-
TGCAGCGTTACACGACTGAACACCGGGGAGCTGTTTTTT
CSVTRLNTGELFF
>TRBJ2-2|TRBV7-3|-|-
TGTGCCAGCAGCCTCGGAGGTACTAGAGGGACCGGGGAGCTGTTTTTT
CASSLGGTRGTGELFF
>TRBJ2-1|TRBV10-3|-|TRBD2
TGTGCCATCAGTGGGACTAGTTCATCCCATGAGCAGTTCTTC
CAISGTSSSHEQFF
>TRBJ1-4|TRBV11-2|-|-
TGTGCCAGCAGCTTAGCCCCTCGCGGGGAGGCTAATGAAAAACTGTTTTTT
CASSLAPRGEANEKLFF
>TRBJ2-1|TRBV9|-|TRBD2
TGTGCCAGCAGCGTAGCGGGAGGTCTCGGAAATGAGCAGTTCTTC
CASSVAGGLGNEQFF
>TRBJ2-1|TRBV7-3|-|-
TGTGCCAGCAGCTTAATGGAGTCTCACGAAGAACCCAATGAGCAGTTCTTC
CASSLMESHEEPNEQFF
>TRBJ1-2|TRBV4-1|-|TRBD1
TGCGCCAGCAGCCAAGAATGGTGGGACAGACTAAAGAACTATGGCTACACCTTC
CASSQEWWDRLKNYGYTF
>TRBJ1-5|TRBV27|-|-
TGTGCCAGCAGTTCCTGGGGAGGCCAGCCCCAGCATTTT
CASSSWGGQPQHF
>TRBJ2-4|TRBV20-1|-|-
TGCAGTGCTACCCCTCTAGGAATTCAGTACTTC
CSATPLGIQYF
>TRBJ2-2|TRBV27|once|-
TGTGCCAGCTCCGGTCGTACCGGGGAGCTGTTTTTT
CASSGRTGELFF
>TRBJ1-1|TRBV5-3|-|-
TGTGCCAGAAGCTCTGCGGGGAGTCTTTGGACTGAAGCTTTCTTT
CARSSAGSLWTEAFF
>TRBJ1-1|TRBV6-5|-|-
TGTGCCAGCAGTTACTCCAGAAACACTGAAGCTTTCTTT
CASSYSRNTEAFF
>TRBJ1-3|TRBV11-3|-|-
TGTGCCAGCAGCAGGGGCCGAGCCGTACCGGAAAACACCATATATTTT
CASSRGRAVPENTIYF
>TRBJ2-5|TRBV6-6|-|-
TGTGCCAGCAGTTACCCCAGGGCTTCCCAAGAGACCCAGTACTTC
CASSYPRASQETQYF
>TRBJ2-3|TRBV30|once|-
TGTGCCTCCCTCCCGCGGGGCACAGATACGCAGTATTTT
CASLPRGTDTQYF
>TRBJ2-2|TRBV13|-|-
TGTGCCAGCAGCGGAGAACAGGGTCCCGGGGAGCTGTTTTTT
CASSGEQGPGELFF
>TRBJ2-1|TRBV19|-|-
TGTGCCAGTAGTATGGGACCGGGGGACAATGAGCAGTTCTTC
CASSMGPGDNEQFF
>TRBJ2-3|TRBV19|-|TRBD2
TGTGCCAGTAGTTCTCGACTAGCGGGAGGGGCAGATACGCAGTATTTT
CASSSRLAGGADTQYF
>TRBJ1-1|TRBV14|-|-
TGTGCCAGCAGCCAAGAACTCATCCTCCGGGACACTGAAGCTTTCTTT
CASSQELILRDTEAFF
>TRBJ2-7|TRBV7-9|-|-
TGTGCCAGCAGCCGCGGATCCGGCGGGACCTACGAGCAGTACTTC
CASSRGSGGTYEQYF
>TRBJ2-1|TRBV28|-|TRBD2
TGTGCCAGCGATCAATCGGGGGGGAAGTCCTACAATGAGCAGTTCTTC
CASDQSGGKSYNEQFF
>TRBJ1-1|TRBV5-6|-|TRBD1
TGTGCCAGCAGATTGGACAGGTGGAACACTGAAGCTTTCTTT
CASRLDRWNTEAFF
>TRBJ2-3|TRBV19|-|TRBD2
TGTGCCAGTAGGACTAGCGGGCGAACAGATACGCAGTATTTT
CASRTSGRTDTQYF
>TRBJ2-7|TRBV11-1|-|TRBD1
TGTGCCAGCAGTCAGGGGGCCACGTACTTCTACGAGCAGTACTTC
CASSQGATYFYEQYF
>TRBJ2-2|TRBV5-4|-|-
TGTGCCAGCAGGAGTCGCTCGGCGGGCGGGGAGCTGTTTTTT
CASRSRSAGGELFF
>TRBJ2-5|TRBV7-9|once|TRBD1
TGTGCCAGCAGCACGCCTGGGACAGGGCAGACCCAGTACTTC
CASSTPGTGQTQYF
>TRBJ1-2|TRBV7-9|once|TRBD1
TGTGCCAGCAGGGGACCGGGACAGGGAGACTATGGCTACACCTTC
CASRGPGQGDYGYTF
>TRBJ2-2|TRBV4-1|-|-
TGCGCCAGCAGCCAAGCGGTGGGCTTTGGAACCGGGGAGCTGTTTTTT
CASSQAVGFGTGELFF
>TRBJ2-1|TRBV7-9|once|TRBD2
TGTGCCAGCAGCTTACTAGCGGACTCCTACAATGAGCAGTTCTTC
CASSLLADSYNEQFF
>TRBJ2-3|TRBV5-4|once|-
TGTGCCAGCAGCTCCGCTGGGGGGGCGAGGCAGTATTTT
CASSSAGGARQYF
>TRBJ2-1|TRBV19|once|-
TGTGCCAGTAGTATTAAAGCAGGGCCATACAATGAGCAGTTCTTC
CASSIKAGPYNEQFF
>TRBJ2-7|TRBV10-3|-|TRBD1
TGTGCCATCAGTGTAGACAGGGTGTACGAGCAGTACTTC
CAISVDRVYEQYF
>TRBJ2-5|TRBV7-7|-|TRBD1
TGTGCTAGCAGCTCTCCCGGGACAGGCCAAGAGACCCAGTACTTC
CASSSPGTGQETQYF
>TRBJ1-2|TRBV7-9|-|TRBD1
TGTGCCAGCAGCCGCAGATCCTCCGAGACAGGGAATGGCTACACCTTC
CASSRRSSETGNGYTF
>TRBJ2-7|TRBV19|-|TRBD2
TGTGCCAGTAGTATGGGGACTAGCGGGAGCTCCTACGAGCAGTACTTC
CASSMGTSGSSYEQYF
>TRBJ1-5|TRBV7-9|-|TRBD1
TGTGCCAGCAGCTTTAGTAGGGACAGGGGTACCAATCAGCCCCAGCATTTT
CASSFSRDRGTNQPQHF
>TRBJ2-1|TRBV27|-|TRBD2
TGTGCCAGCAGTTCCCCTAGCGGGACCTACAATGAGCAGTTCTTC
CASSSPSGTYNEQFF
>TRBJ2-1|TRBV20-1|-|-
TGCAGCAGAGGCGGGGATGAGCAGTTCTTC
CSRGGDEQFF
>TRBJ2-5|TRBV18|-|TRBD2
TGTGCCAGCTCACCACCTTCTAGCGGGCAAGAGACCCAGTACTTC
CASSPPSSGQETQYF